The 21 T cell receptor beta chains reported below all come from one sample, sequenced in a study of radiation and T cells in renal cell carcinoma. Produced via immunoSEQ multiplex PCR; TCRdb's table is partial and in-frame only. Here the sample spans about 65,000 clones, around three quarters being singletons. Time point described: blood 2 weeks post-SBRT. The treatment: 15 Gy SBRT to primary tumor, nephrectomy 4 weeks later. This sample comprised blood, obtained from a patient whose treatment included radiotherapy and nephrectomy. These receptors came from a man in his 60s with renal cell carcinoma.

This clone appeared a single time. This sequence joins TRBV21-1 and TRBJ2-7; the D segment call TRBD1 is taken from the table without a DNA check. TRBV21-1 is assigned pseudogene status. The CDR3 covers 15 residues. CDR3 DNA sequence: TGTGCCAGCAGCTCCAACGCAGGTGGGTCCTACGAGCAGTACGTC. Translation gives CASSSNAGGSYEQYV.

The chain combines TRBV5-6 with TRBJ2-1; D unresolved. The CDR3 loop spans 16 amino acids. V shed 0 bases and J shed 2 bases, with 12 bases lying between them. CDR1 is SGHDT and CDR2 is YYEEEE in the germline V gene. CDR3 residues: CASSLEGFGAYNEQFF. The CDR3 DNA follows: TGTGCCAGCAGCTTGGAAGGGTTCGGCGCCTACAATGAGCAGTTCTTC.

The V gene is TRBV6-5, the J gene TRBJ1-6; D gene uncertain. V gave up 4 bases and J gave up 4 bases, with 5 bases separating them. CDR1 and CDR2 (germline): MNHEY, SVGAGI. The CDR3 is 13 residues long. Here the CDR3 reads CASSSPYNSPLHF. CDR3 in DNA: TGTGCCAGCAGTTCCCCGTATAATTCACCCCTCCACTTT.

This sequence joins TRBV28 and TRBJ1-2; 8 bases are shared with TRBD1. CDR1 is MDHEN, CDR2 SYDVKM, per germline. The CDR3 covers 14 residues. V was pared by 8 bases and J by 3 bases, with 8 bases of the junction left unmatched. CDR3 sequence (DNA): TGTGCCAGCCGCGCCGTGGACAGGGACTATGGCTACACCTTC. Translating it yields CASRAVDRDYGYTF.

The CDR3 loop reads CASSLGRRNTEAFF. The CDR3 region has the DNA TGCGCCAGCAGCTTGGGTCGGCGGAACACTGAAGCTTTCTTT. The V call is TRBV5-1, the J call TRBJ1-1, with D hard to call. Germline V gene sequence: CDR1 SGHRS, CDR2 YFSETQ. The CDR3 runs 14 residues. V gave up 0 bases and J gave up 1 base, with 7 bases separating them.

The rearrangement links TRBV6-5 to TRBJ1-1; no reliable D call. The V and J ends lost 0 bases and 4 bases respectively, with 9 bases between them. CDR1 and CDR2 (germline): MNHEY, SVGAGI. The CDR3 sequence is 14 residues long. CDR3 DNA sequence: TGTGCCAGCAGTTACTCGCCTCAAGCCACTGAAGCTTTCTTT. This sequence encodes CASSYSPQATEAFF.

The V and J genes are TRBV7-3 and TRBJ2-1; 8 bases line up with TRBD2. Looked up from germline, CDR1 is SGHTA and CDR2 is FQGTGA. There are 15 residues in the CDR3. V lost 2 bases, J lost 10 bases, and 10 bases stayed unmatched. The CDR3 sequence: CASSLDGRALSEQFF. DNA for the CDR3: TGTGCCAGCAGCTTAGACGGGAGGGCCCTGAGCGAGCAGTTCTTC.

CDR3 nucleotides: TGCGCCAGCAGCTTGGCTTCGGGGAAAAGAAAACTGTTTTTT. It yields the protein CASSLASGKRKLFF. This sequence joins TRBV5-1 and TRBJ1-4; D uncertain. Germline CDR1 SGHRS, CDR2 YFSETQ. This CDR3 is 14 amino acids long. V gave up 0 bases and J gave up 10 bases, with 13 bases separating them.

The chain combines TRBV30 with TRBJ2-3; D uncertain. The V and J ends lost 1 base and 4 bases respectively, with 3 bases between them. Germline V gives CDR1 GTSNPN, CDR2 SVGIG (reference sequence). The CDR3 extends over 11 amino acids. The DNA of the CDR3 is TGTGCCTGGAGTGAGGCAGATACGCAGTATTTT. Encoded protein: CAWSEADTQYF.

This clone was picked up one time. The chain links TRBV6-6 to TRBJ1-1; unclear D gene. V dropped 7 bases and J dropped 0 bases, with 9 bases sitting between them. CDR1 and CDR2 (germline): MNHNY, SVGAGI (reference sequence). The CDR3 has 13 amino acids. The CDR3 DNA follows: TGTGCCAGCAAGCAGGTTATGAACACTGAAGCTTTCTTT. Protein product: CASKQVMNTEAFF.

The chain joins TRBV6-6 to TRBJ2-3, with D perhaps TRBD2 (5 bases). Germline CDR1 is MNHNY and CDR2 is SVGAGI (reference sequence). The CDR3 loop spans 16 amino acids. V was cut by 9 bases and J by 6 bases, with 25 bases left in between. The CDR3 region has the DNA TGTGCCAGTGGCACAACCACGGCCGGGTCGGGGGATACGCAGTATTTT. As protein: CASGTTTAGSGDTQYF.

The chain couples TRBV7-7 to TRBJ2-5; 9 nucleotides line up with TRBD1. This CDR3 has 15 amino acids. Germline V gene data show CDR1 as SSHAT and CDR2 as FNYEAQ (reference sequence). Unmatched junction bases numbered 4, after V lost 4 bases and J lost 1 base. The CDR3, as DNA: TGTGCCAGCAGCTCCGGGACAGGGTTCCAAGAGACCCAGTACTTC. Amino acids: CASSSGTGFQETQYF.

This clone was detected once. V usage is TRBV2 and J usage is TRBJ2-7; the match to TRBD1 covers 10 bases. CDR3 size: 14 residues. J lost 6 bases, V lost 5 bases, and 7 bases had no gene match. Germline CDR1 and CDR2: SNHLY and FYNNEI. This chain's CDR3 is CASSHPDRGVEQYV. The CDR3 DNA sequence: TGTGCCAGCAGTCACCCGGACAGGGGGGTCGAGCAGTACGTC.

A few counts support this clone. The V gene is TRBV5-1, the J gene TRBJ2-2, with D maybe TRBD1 (6 bases). Per the germline V gene, CDR1 is SGHRS and CDR2 is YFSETQ. CDR3 length: 16 residues. The V and J ends lost 6 bases and 1 base respectively, with 16 bases between them. In DNA, the CDR3 is TGCGCCAGCAACCTAGTGGGGGCAGTGAACACCGGGGAGCTGTTTTTT. Translation gives CASNLVGAVNTGELFF.

The rearrangement uses TRBV7-9 and TRBJ2-5; 13 bases fit TRBD2. With 2 bases clipped from V and 7 bases from J, the junction kept 7 bases outside the gene matches. Looked up from germline, CDR1 is SEHNR and CDR2 is FQNEAQ (reference sequence). The CDR3 is made up of 16 amino acids. CDR3 sequence (DNA): TGTGCCAGCAGCTTACGACTAGCGGGAGGATCCCGGACCCAGTACTTC. Its protein product is CASSLRLAGGSRTQYF.

The rearrangement links TRBV11-3 to TRBJ2-3; perhaps TRBD2 as D (5 bases). Germline lookup yields CDR1 SGHNT and CDR2 YENEEA. This CDR3 has 14 amino acids. Trimming cost V 5 bases and J 10 bases, with 19 bases left between them. The DNA for the CDR3 is TGTGCCAGCAGCCGGACTCGTGAGTCCGAGTCGCAGTATTTT. It yields the protein CASSRTRESESQYF.

This chain connects TRBV5-1 to TRBJ1-1; D perhaps matches TRBD1 (5 bases). From germline, CDR1 is SGHRS and CDR2 YFSETQ. The CDR3 totals 15 residues. Between the trimmed V and J ends, which lost 4 bases and 0 bases, there was a span of 13 bases. The CDR3: CASSLGWDLNTEAFF. CDR3 sequence (DNA): TGCGCCAGCAGCCTCGGGTGGGACCTGAACACTGAAGCTTTCTTT.

V gene TRBV29-1 combines with J gene TRBJ2-4; 7 bases are a match to TRBD1. This CDR3 is built from 12 residues. Trimming removed 7 bases from V and 11 bases from J; junction bases left unmatched: 11. Germline CDR1 is SQVTM and CDR2 is ANQGSEA. CDR3 region: CSGTGTASLQYF. The DNA for the CDR3 is TGCAGCGGAACCGGGACAGCTTCCCTTCAGTACTTC.

The chain combines TRBV25-1 with TRBJ1-1; D perhaps matches TRBD1 (6 bases). Germline-derived CDR1 and CDR2 are MGHDK and SYGVNS. The CDR3 sequence is 16 residues long. The V and J ends lost 8 bases and 1 base respectively, with 20 bases between them. CDR3 bases: TGTGCCAGCCGAGGAAACAGGGAGAGGGCGAACACTGAAGCTTTCTTT. Amino acids: CASRGNRERANTEAFF.

The V and J genes are TRBV9 and TRBJ1-4, with D maybe TRBD1 (5 bases). V was clipped by 0 bases and J by 5 bases, with 11 bases between them. The V gene's germline CDR1 is SGDLS and CDR2 YYNGEE. CDR3 length: 15 residues. CDR3 residues: CASSVAGGRNEKLFF. As DNA, the CDR3 is TGTGCCAGCAGCGTAGCTGGGGGGAGGAATGAAAAACTGTTTTTT.

The chain recombines TRBV5-1 with TRBJ2-1; D is perhaps TRBD2 (6 bases). The CDR3 covers 18 residues. Germline CDR1 reads SGHRS; CDR2 reads YFSETQ. V lost 0 bases to trimming and J lost 3 bases, with 19 bases between them. The CDR3 nucleotides are TGCGCCAGCAGCTTGGATGTTTTCCCGGCGGGAAACTACAATGAGCAGTTCTTC. Protein product: CASSLDVFPAGNYNEQFF.